This T cell receptor beta chain was sequenced in a study of CD8 T cells in Susac syndrome. The CDR3 has 13 residues. Looked up from germline, CDR1 is SGHVS and CDR2 is FQNEAQ. The germline V and J ends were trimmed by 5 bases and 1 base, with 8 bases remaining between them. Reverse transcription of roughly 0.5 to 1 ug RNA used random hexamers. From the immunoSEQ multiplex PCR reads, TCRdb called clonotypes with MiXCR, one entry per CDR3 protein. Among about 76,000 distinct CDR3 sequences listed, 91% were seen once. This sequence originates from a human donor with multiple sclerosis. The chain combines TRBV7-8 with TRBJ1-1; no firm D call. The sequenced sample consisted of CD8+ T cells from PBMCs. The CDR3 is CASSLRENTEAFF. CDR3 sequence (DNA): TGTGCCAGCAGCCTTAGAGAGAACACTGAAGCTTTCTTT.